These T cell receptor beta chains were read from a single sample in a study of cytomegalovirus exposure and HLA in healthy donors. TCRdb's table, derived via immunoSEQ multiplex PCR, lists solely in-frame clones and lacks some. The sample contains some 80,000 clones, roughly 80% of which appear only once. The sequenced sample consisted of PBMCs. Receptors originate from a man in his forties or fifties in good health and CMV-seronegative. Each CDR3 is given with its conserved first and last residue. The D gene is left open where the match is weak. Clone size is stated in some rows and not others, as once, few, many or a class when expanded.

d_gene	abundance	len	v_gene	j_gene	CDR3nt	CDR3aa
NA	NA	16	TRBV7-2	TRBJ1-1	TGTGCCAGCAGCTCCCCGACTAGCCATCGGACAGCTGAAGCTTTCTTT	CASSSPTSHRTAEAFF
NA	few	16	TRBV7-9	TRBJ1-2	TGTGCCAGCAGCTCCCCCGACAGGTTTGTTGACTATGGCTACACCTTC	CASSSPDRFVDYGYTF
NA	NA	14	TRBV9	TRBJ1-4	TGTGCCAGCAGCAGGACAGCAACTAATGAAAAACTGTTTTTT	CASSRTATNEKLFF
NA	NA	13	TRBV4-3	TRBJ2-5	TGCGCCAGCAGCCCTAGCGTTTCGGAGACCCAGTACTTC	CASSPSVSETQYF
TRBD1	NA	17	TRBV5-1	TRBJ2-2	TGCGCCAGCAGCTCACCCGGGACAGGGGGAGTCACCGGGGAGCTGTTTTTT	CASSSPGTGGVTGELFF
NA	NA	11	TRBV30	TRBJ2-5	TGTGCCTGGGAACATCAGGGGACCCAGTACTTC	CAWEHQGTQYF
TRBD1	NA	19	TRBV28	TRBJ1-6	TGTGCCAGCATGGGAGCCCGGGACAGGGGGCGGCCCTATAATTCACCCCTCCACTTT	CASMGARDRGRPYNSPLHF
NA	once	12	TRBV10-1	TRBJ2-3	TGCGCCAGCAGTGACTCCACAGATACGCAGTATTTT	CASSDSTDTQYF
TRBD1	once	15	TRBV27	TRBJ2-2	TGTGCCAGTGGGGCCGGGACAGGGGTAACCGGGGAGCTGTTTTTT	CASGAGTGVTGELFF
TRBD2	NA	14	TRBV9	TRBJ2-7	TGTGCCAGCAGCGTAGCGGGCGGGGGTTACGAGCAGTACTTC	CASSVAGGGYEQYF
NA	NA	17	TRBV28	TRBJ1-6	TGTGCCAGCAGGTTGGGCGGGAGGAGCTCCTATAATTCACCCCTCCACTTT	CASRLGGRSSYNSPLHF
NA	NA	13	TRBV19	TRBJ1-2	TGTGCCAGTAGTATCGAGACAGGATATGGCTACACCTTC	CASSIETGYGYTF
NA	NA	13	TRBV28	TRBJ1-4	TGTGCCAGCAAGGCAGGGCAAAATGAAAAACTGTTTTTT	CASKAGQNEKLFF
TRBD1	NA	15	TRBV6-1	TRBJ1-5	TGTGCCAGCAGTGGGGGGACAGGTGACTATCAGCCCCAGCATTTT	CASSGGTGDYQPQHF
NA	NA	14	TRBV19	TRBJ2-3	TGTGCCACAAGGACTATGTTTACCACAGATACGCAGTATTTT	CATRTMFTTDTQYF
TRBD1	few	19	TRBV13	TRBJ2-3	TGTGCCAGCAGCCTCCTTGGAAGTAGCGGACAGGGAACGACAGATACGCAGTATTTT	CASSLLGSSGQGTTDTQYF
TRBD2	NA	16	TRBV19	TRBJ2-2	TGTGCCAGTAGTATTCACAGCGGGGGGGCGGCTGGGGAGCTGTTTTTT	CASSIHSGGAAGELFF
NA	NA	15	TRBV27	TRBJ2-7	TGTGCCAGCAAAGCTTACGCAGGTACCCGTGACGAGCAGTACTTC	CASKAYAGTRDEQYF
TRBD1	NA	14	TRBV7-2	TRBJ2-1	TGTGCCAGCAGCTTGGACAGGGCCAGCAATGAGCAGTTCTTC	CASSLDRASNEQFF
NA	once	14	TRBV18	TRBJ1-4	TGTGCCAGCTCAAAACAGCCAACTAATGAAAAACTGTTTTTT	CASSKQPTNEKLFF
NA	NA	15	TRBV12-5	TRBJ2-7	TGTGCTAGTGGTTTGGAGCCCGGGAACCTCTACGAGCAGTACTTC	CASGLEPGNLYEQYF
TRBD1	NA	14	TRBV4-1	TRBJ1-6	TGCGCCAGCGTAGGGACAGAGTTTAATTCACCCCTCCACTTT	CASVGTEFNSPLHF
TRBD2	NA	12	TRBV18	TRBJ2-7	TGTGCCAGCTCACCCCCGGGGGGCGAGCAGTACTTC	CASSPPGGEQYF
TRBD1	NA	16	TRBV30	TRBJ1-3	TGTGCCTGGAGCCGACAGGGAGCCCTCTCTGGAAACACCATATATTTT	CAWSRQGALSGNTIYF
TRBD1	NA	17	TRBV4-1	TRBJ2-6	TGCGCCAGCAGCCACGGACAGGGAAGCTCTGGGGCCAACGTCCTGACTTTC	CASSHGQGSSGANVLTF
TRBD2	NA	16	TRBV2	TRBJ2-2	TGTGCCAGCATTAAAGGGAGGGCTACGAACACCGGGGAGCTGTTTTTT	CASIKGRATNTGELFF
TRBD1	NA	14	TRBV2	TRBJ2-7	TGTGCCAGCAGTGAACAACAGGGGTCCTACGAGCAGTACTTC	CASSEQQGSYEQYF
TRBD1	NA	15	TRBV10-3	TRBJ2-5	TGTGCCATCAGTGAGACCAGGACAGGGCGGAAGACCCAGTACTTC	CAISETRTGRKTQYF
NA	NA	14	TRBV11-1	TRBJ2-5	TGTGCCAGCAGCCCGAACAGGGATGGGGAGACCCAGTACTTC	CASSPNRDGETQYF
TRBD2	NA	16	TRBV9	TRBJ2-5	TGTGCCAGCAGCGCCGGCGGCGGGGGGGCCGGAGAGACCCAGTACTTC	CASSAGGGGAGETQYF
NA	once	13	TRBV2	TRBJ1-2	TGTGCCAGCAGTGAAGTAATGAACTATGGCTACACCTTC	CASSEVMNYGYTF
NA	once	14	TRBV28	TRBJ1-6	TGTGCCAGCATCCTCGACAGATTTAATTCACCCCTCCACTTT	CASILDRFNSPLHF
TRBD2	NA	15	TRBV7-2	TRBJ2-3	TGTGCCAGCAGCTCCGTAGCGGGGGCATGGGATACGCAGTATTTT	CASSSVAGAWDTQYF
TRBD1	few	14	TRBV13	TRBJ1-6	TGTGCCAGCAGCTTAAGGGACAGCAATTCACCCCTCCACTTT	CASSLRDSNSPLHF
NA	NA	14	TRBV28	TRBJ1-5	TGTGCCAGCAGTTTATCCGGAGTTAATCAGCCCCAGCATTTT	CASSLSGVNQPQHF
NA	NA	16	TRBV5-4	TRBJ1-1	TGTGCCAGCAGCACCGGACAGATTAGTATGAACACTGAAGCTTTCTTT	CASSTGQISMNTEAFF
TRBD2	NA	16	TRBV7-2	TRBJ2-1	TGTGCCAGCACCCTTTCACTAGCGGGTAAGAGGCATGAGCAGTTCTTC	CASTLSLAGKRHEQFF
TRBD1	NA	13	TRBV6-1	TRBJ1-2	TGTGCCAGCAGTGAAGCGGGGGACAGGAAAGGCACCTTC	CASSEAGDRKGTF
NA	NA	14	TRBV25-1	TRBJ1-1	TGTGCCAGCAGTGGCAATTCGGGGAACACTGAAGCTTTCTTT	CASSGNSGNTEAFF
NA	NA	16	TRBV7-6	TRBJ2-2	TGTGCCAGCAGCGAACTTACGACAGTGGGGACCGGGGAGCTGTTTTTT	CASSELTTVGTGELFF
NA	few	14	TRBV5-1	TRBJ1-3	TGCGCCAGCAGCACTGACAGTTCTGGAAACACCATATATTTT	CASSTDSSGNTIYF
NA	few	15	TRBV5-6	TRBJ1-1	TGTGCCAGCAGCAGCTCCGGGAGAATTTACACTGAAGCTTTCTTT	CASSSSGRIYTEAFF
NA	many	14	TRBV6-1	TRBJ1-5	TGTGCCAGCAGTGGAACGGGGGGCAATCAGCCCCAGCATTTT	CASSGTGGNQPQHF
NA	NA	13	TRBV30	TRBJ1-4	TGTGCCTGGAATTACAGGGCGAATGAAAAACTGTTTTTT	CAWNYRANEKLFF
NA	once	14	TRBV19	TRBJ2-5	TGTGCCACCTGGGGGGGCGGGATACGAGAGACCCAGTACTTC	CATWGGGIRETQYF
TRBD2	NA	15	TRBV30	TRBJ2-1	TGTGCCTGGAGTCTTAGGACTAGCGGGGGCGATGAGCAGTTCTTC	CAWSLRTSGGDEQFF
TRBD1	NA	22	TRBV7-8	TRBJ1-5	TGTGCCAGCAGCTCTTACGGTGCCCTATTCCGGGACAGGGGAGCGATGAACCAGCCCCAGCATTTT	CASSSYGALFRDRGAMNQPQHF
NA	once	19	TRBV7-7	TRBJ1-1	TGTGCTAGCAGCAATCCGGAGGGATGTCTAAATGTTGAGGGCACTGAAGCTTTCTTT	CASSNPEGCLNVEGTEAFF
TRBD1	NA	15	TRBV30	TRBJ2-7	TGTGCCTGGAGTGTACTTGAGACAGGGGAGGACGAGCAGTACTTC	CAWSVLETGEDEQYF
TRBD2	few	18	TRBV2	TRBJ2-4	TGTGCCAGCAGTGAGAGGACTAGCGGGCCTTTAGCCAAAAACATTCAGTACTTC	CASSERTSGPLAKNIQYF
NA	NA	19	TRBV11-2	TRBJ1-1	TGTGCCAGCAGCTCCTATACCCCACGAGGGTTGCAGTTGAACACTGAAGCTTTCTTT	CASSSYTPRGLQLNTEAFF
TRBD1	NA	14	TRBV5-6	TRBJ1-6	TGTGCCAGCAGCTCGAGACAGGGGAATTCACCCCTCCACTTT	CASSSRQGNSPLHF
TRBD2	NA	15	TRBV5-1	TRBJ2-3	TGCGCCAGCAACCACGGGGGGGCCCTATCGGATACGCAGTATTTT	CASNHGGALSDTQYF